The 21 T cell receptor beta chains listed next were all sequenced from one sample in a study of CD8+CD57+ T cells in acquired aplastic anemia. Investigators profiled TCR beta VDJ and CDR3 from genomic DNA template. TCRdb called the reads again in MiXCR, with one record for every CDR3 protein. This repertoire shows roughly 190,000 distinct CDR3 sequences, approximately 49% found once; its top ten account for around a sixth. Material for sequencing was sorted CD4+, CD8+, or CD8+CD57+ T cells (not recorded which) from PBMCs. These receptors came from a human donor in good health, serving as a control.

Notes on this clonotype: A much bigger clone sits one base away, suggesting this may be a read error. The conserved closing phenylalanine or tryptophan is absent in this CDR3, likely reflecting a read error. V and J are TRBV18 and TRBJ2-7, with TRBD1 matching over 8 bases. The V gene end was trimmed by 3 bases and the J gene end by 0 bases; junction bases not matched to a gene: 10. Germline loops: CDR1 KGHSH, CDR2 LQKENI. The CDR3 covers 17 residues. CDR3 sequence reads: CASSPAPGTGLSYEQYL. The CDR3 nucleotides are TGTGCCAGCTCACCGGCTCCCGGGACAGGCCTCTCCTACGAGCAGTACTTA.

The gene calls are TRBV5-1 and TRBJ1-2; TRBD1 is a possible D gene (5 bases). Trimming cost V 3 bases and J 8 bases, with 11 bases left between them. The CDR3 totals 12 residues. The germline V gene encodes CDR1 SGHRS and CDR2 YFSETQ. CDR3 amino acids: CASSWGGGGYTF. The CDR3 bases are TGCGCCAGCAGCTGGGGCGGGGGAGGCTACACCTTC.

This clonotype was recorded many times. The chain couples TRBV27 to TRBJ2-1; D gene unclear. The germline CDR1 and CDR2 sequences are MNHEY and SMNVEV (reference sequence). This CDR3 is 13 amino acids long. V shed 5 bases and J shed 8 bases, with 13 bases lying between them. The CDR3 here is CASSLREWDEQFF. CDR3 in DNA: TGTGCCAGCAGTCTAAGGGAATGGGATGAGCAGTTCTTC.

To note about this clonotype: An end of the junction differs from the germline gene, which may be a read error. The V gene is TRBV24-1, the J gene TRBJ2-5; no reliable D call. CDR3 size: 12 residues. Germline CDR1 and CDR2: KGHDR and SFDVKD. In nucleotides, the CDR3 is TGCGCCACCAGTGACGCCCAAGAGACCCAGTACTTC. This sequence encodes CATSDAQETQYF.

This clonotype was detected many times. The J gene is TRBJ2-3, the V gene TRBV2; a possible D gene is TRBD2 (5 bases). This CDR3 has 13 residues. Germline lookup yields CDR1 SNHLY and CDR2 FYNNEI. V lost 5 bases, J lost 6 bases, and 12 bases lay in between. CDR3 nucleotide sequence: TGTGCCAGCAGTAGATATAGAGGGGATACGCAGTATTTT. Amino acids: CASSRYRGDTQYF.

V usage is TRBV24-1 and J usage is TRBJ2-7; D is tentatively TRBD1 or TRBD2 (5 bases each). The CDR3 extends over 13 amino acids. V was clipped by 5 bases and J by 2 bases, with 9 bases between them. Germline CDR1 and CDR2: KGHDR and SFDVKD. The CDR3: CATSGLGAYEQYF. As DNA, the CDR3 is TGTGCCACCAGTGGACTGGGGGCCTACGAGCAGTACTTC.

The chain links TRBV25-1 to TRBJ2-3; 8 bases line up with TRBD2. V lost 5 bases and J lost 0; bases outside the gene matches: 13. CDR3 size: 18 residues. Germline CDR1 reads MGHDK; CDR2 reads SYGVNS. This chain's CDR3 is CASSPQLAGKPSTDTQYF. CDR3 DNA sequence: TGTGCCAGCAGTCCCCAGCTAGCGGGTAAACCTAGCACAGATACGCAGTATTTT.

With respect to this clonotype: Being one base from a much bigger clone, this may be a read error. The gene calls are TRBV7-2 and TRBJ1-1; TRBD1 aligns across 8 bases. This CDR3 region has 15 residues. Germline V gene sequence: CDR1 SGHTA, CDR2 FQGNSA. With V trimmed by 7 bases and J by 5 bases, 12 bases remained unmatched. The CDR3 bases are TGTGCCAGCAACCCCTCAGGGGGCGGTGGTACTGAAGCTTTCTTT. It codes for CASNPSGGGGTEAFF.

V and J are TRBV10-3 and TRBJ2-1; 9 bases line up with TRBD2. The J segment lost 7 bases and the V segment lost 5 bases, leaving 6 bases of the junction unmatched. The CDR3 is 14 residues long. The V gene's germline CDR1 is ENHRY and CDR2 SYGVKD. This CDR3 reads CAISKSGGNNEQFF. The CDR3 nucleotides are TGTGCCATCAGTAAAAGCGGGGGGAATAATGAGCAGTTCTTC.

The V call is TRBV5-1, the J call TRBJ1-1; D gene ambiguous. The CDR3 has 16 amino acids. Germline V gene sequence: CDR1 SGHRS, CDR2 YFSETQ. V dropped 0 bases and J dropped 1 base, with 13 bases sitting between them. The CDR3 nucleotides are TGCGCCAGCAGCTTGGTACCGAGGACTGCGAACACTGAAGCTTTCTTT. Residues: CASSLVPRTANTEAFF.

The sample holds many counts of this clonotype. The CDR3 bases are TGCAGTGCTGGGCTAGCGGGGGCGCGCACAGATACGCAGTATTTT. It translates to CSAGLAGARTDTQYF. V usage is TRBV20-1 and J usage is TRBJ2-3; 10 positions agree with TRBD2. Per germline, CDR1 DFQATT and CDR2 SNEGSKA (reference sequence). The junction had 6 bases not matched to a gene; V was cut back by 5 bases and J by 1 base. The CDR3 length is 15 residues.

A few counts support this clonotype. The rearrangement uses TRBV15 and TRBJ2-7; D uncertain. The CDR3 is 15 residues long. In germline, CDR1 is LNHNV, CDR2 YYDKDF (reference sequence). The ends were cut back, 5 bases at V and 6 bases at J, with 20 bases in the middle. The CDR3 spells CATSPVRGIGGEQYF. The DNA of the CDR3 is TGTGCCACCAGCCCAGTCCGTGGGATAGGTGGCGAGCAGTACTTC.

This clonotype was counted many times. The V gene is TRBV27, the J gene TRBJ2-6; D is undetermined. Per the germline V gene, CDR1 is MNHEY and CDR2 is SMNVEV (reference sequence). CDR3 size: 14 residues. The V end lost 4 bases, the J end lost 0 bases, and 4 bases lay between the germline ends. CDR3 protein: CASSSLSGANVLTF. In DNA form, the CDR3 reads TGTGCCAGCAGTTCCCTCTCTGGGGCCAACGTCCTGACTTTC.

The chain combines TRBV20-1 with TRBJ2-5, with D perhaps assigned TRBD1 or TRBD2 (5 bases each). Germline V gene data show CDR1 as DFQATT and CDR2 as SNEGSKA (reference sequence). The CDR3 consists of 14 residues. Between the trimmed V and J ends, which lost 4 bases and 1 base, there was a span of 13 bases. The CDR3 DNA reads as TGCAGTGCTACCCGGGACCGCCTCCAAGAGACCCAGTACTTC. It translates to CSATRDRLQETQYF.

CDR3 coding DNA: TGCAGCGTCGAACAGGCATCCACTGAAGCTTTCTTT. It codes for CSVEQASTEAFF. The chain links TRBV29-1 to TRBJ1-1; D might be TRBD1 (5 bases). Trimming removed 6 bases at V and 4 bases at J, with 12 bases between. The CDR3 is 12 amino acids. CDR1 is SQVTM and CDR2 is ANQGSEA in the germline V gene.

This clonotype was counted at least ten times. The V gene is TRBV20-1, the J gene TRBJ1-5; possible D gene TRBD1, 5 bases. Germline V gene sequence: CDR1 DFQATT, CDR2 SNEGSKA (reference sequence). This CDR3 is built from 14 residues. Trimming stripped 6 bases from V and 4 bases from J, with 16 bases between. The CDR3 DNA is TGCAGTGCCGAATCAGGGACCCCTAATCAGCCCCAGCATTTT. This gives the protein CSAESGTPNQPQHF.

CDR3 nucleotide sequence: TGTGCCAGCAGCCAAAGACGGGTTGAAGGCGAGCAGTACTTC. The encoded protein is CASSQRRVEGEQYF. This chain connects TRBV5-6 to TRBJ2-7; D unresolved. Germline-derived CDR1 and CDR2 are SGHDT and YYEEEE. Deletions cut 4 bases from V and 6 bases from J, with 17 bases between. This CDR3 region has 14 residues.

This clonotype was detected many times. With a much larger clone just one base away, this may be a read error. The chain links TRBV2 to TRBJ2-1; 7 bases map to TRBD2. Germline V CDR1 and CDR2: SNHLY, FYNNEI. The CDR3 loop spans 15 amino acids. The CDR3 nucleotides are TGTGCCAGCAGTGGGCGGGGGAGCTCCTACAATGAGCAGTCCTTC. This encodes CASSGRGSSYNEQSF. The full variable domain, rest sourced from reference TRBV2 and TRBJ2-1, is EPEVTQTPSHQVTQMGQEVILRCVPISNHLYFYWYRQILGQKVEFLVSFYNNEISEKSEIFDDQFSVERPDGSNFTLKIRSTKLEDSAMYFCASSGRGSSYNEQSFGPGTRLTVL.

This clonotype was recorded many times. V usage is TRBV28 and J usage is TRBJ2-1; 8 bases align to TRBD1. Germline CDR1 and CDR2: MDHEN and SYDVKM. V trimming: 6 bases; J trimming: 13 bases; junction bases outside the gene matches: 11. CDR3 size: 13 residues. The CDR3 sequence: CASRQGVLPLQFF. The CDR3 region has the DNA TGTGCCAGCAGACAGGGGGTTCTACCCCTACAGTTCTTC.

This clonotype was detected many times. The J gene is TRBJ1-3, the V gene TRBV5-6; D remains unclear. The length of the CDR3 is 13 residues. CDR1 SGHDT and CDR2 YYEEEE come from the germline V gene. The V end was cut by 2 bases, the J end by 6 bases, with 9 bases between. Here the CDR3 reads CASSFTGINTIYF. The CDR3 region has the DNA TGTGCCAGCAGCTTTACGGGGATAAACACCATATATTTT.

V gene TRBV10-2 combines with J gene TRBJ2-7, with 9 bases aligning to TRBD1. CDR1 and CDR2 from the germline V gene are WSHSY and SAAADI. V dropped 7 bases and J dropped 2; count of bases not matched to a gene: 9. There are 15 residues in the CDR3. The CDR3 DNA is TGCGCCAGCAACGCCGGGACAGGGTCCCCCTACGAGCAGTACTTC. This codes for CASNAGTGSPYEQYF.